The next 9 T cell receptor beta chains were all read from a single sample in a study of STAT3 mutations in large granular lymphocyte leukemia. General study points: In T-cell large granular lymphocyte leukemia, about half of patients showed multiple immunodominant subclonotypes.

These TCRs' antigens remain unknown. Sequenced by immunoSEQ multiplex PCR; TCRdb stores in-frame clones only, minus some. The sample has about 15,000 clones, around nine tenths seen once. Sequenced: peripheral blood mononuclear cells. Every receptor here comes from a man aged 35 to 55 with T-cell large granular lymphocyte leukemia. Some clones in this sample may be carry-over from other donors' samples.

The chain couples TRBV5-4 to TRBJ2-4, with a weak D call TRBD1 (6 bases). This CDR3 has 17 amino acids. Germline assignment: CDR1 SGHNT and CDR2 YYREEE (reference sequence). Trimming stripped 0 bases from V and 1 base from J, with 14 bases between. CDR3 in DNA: TGTGCCAGCAGCTTGGAAGGAGCAGGGGTTGCCAAAAACATTCAGTACTTC. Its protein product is CASSLEGAGVAKNIQYF.

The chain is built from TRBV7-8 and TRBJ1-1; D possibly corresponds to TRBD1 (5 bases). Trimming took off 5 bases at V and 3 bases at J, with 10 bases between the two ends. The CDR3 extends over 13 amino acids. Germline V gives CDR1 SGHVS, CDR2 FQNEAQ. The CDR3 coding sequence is TGTGCCAGCAGCCCCAGGGATTACACTGAAGCTTTCTTT. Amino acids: CASSPRDYTEAFF. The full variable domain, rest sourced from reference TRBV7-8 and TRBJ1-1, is GAGVSQSPRYKVAKRGQDVALRCDPISGHVSLFWYQQALGQGPEFLTYFQNEAQLDKSGLPSDRFFAERPEGSVSTLKIQRTQQEDSAVYLCASSPRDYTEAFFGQGTRLTVV.

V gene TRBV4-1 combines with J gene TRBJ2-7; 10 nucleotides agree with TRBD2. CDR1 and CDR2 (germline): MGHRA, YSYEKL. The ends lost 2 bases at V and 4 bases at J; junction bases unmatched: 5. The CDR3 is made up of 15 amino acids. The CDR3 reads CASSQLSGGGYEQYF. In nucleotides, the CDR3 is TGCGCCAGCAGCCAACTCAGCGGGGGGGGATACGAGCAGTACTTC.

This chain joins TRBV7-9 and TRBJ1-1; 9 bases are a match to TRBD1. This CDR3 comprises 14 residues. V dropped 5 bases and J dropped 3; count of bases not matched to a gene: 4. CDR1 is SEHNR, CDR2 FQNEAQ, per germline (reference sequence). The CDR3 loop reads CASSPRTGDTEAFF. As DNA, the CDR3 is TGTGCCAGCAGCCCCCGGACAGGGGACACTGAAGCTTTCTTT. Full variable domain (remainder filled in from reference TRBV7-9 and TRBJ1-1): DTGVSQNPRHKITKRGQNVTFRCDPISEHNRLYWYRQTLGQGPEFLTYFQNEAQLEKSRLLSDRFSAERPKGSFSTLEIQRTEQGDSAMYLCASSPRTGDTEAFFGQGTRLTVV.

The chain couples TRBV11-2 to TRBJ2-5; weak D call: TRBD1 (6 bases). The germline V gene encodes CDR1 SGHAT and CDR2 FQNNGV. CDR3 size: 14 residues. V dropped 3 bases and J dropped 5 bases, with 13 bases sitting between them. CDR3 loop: CASSFDRPPETQYF. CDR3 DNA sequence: TGTGCCAGCAGCTTTGACAGGCCTCCGGAGACCCAGTACTTC.

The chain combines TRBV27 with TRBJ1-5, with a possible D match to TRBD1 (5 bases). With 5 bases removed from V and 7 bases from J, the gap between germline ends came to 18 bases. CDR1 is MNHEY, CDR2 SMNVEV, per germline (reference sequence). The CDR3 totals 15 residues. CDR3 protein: CASSPRQGGKQPQHF. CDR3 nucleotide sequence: TGTGCCAGCAGTCCCCGGCAGGGAGGGAAACAGCCCCAGCATTTT.

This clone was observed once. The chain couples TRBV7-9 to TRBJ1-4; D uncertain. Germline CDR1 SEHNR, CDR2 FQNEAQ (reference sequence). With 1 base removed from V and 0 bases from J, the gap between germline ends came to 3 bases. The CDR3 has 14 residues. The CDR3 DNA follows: TGTGCCAGCAGCTTAGTAACAACTAATGAAAAACTGTTTTTT. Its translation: CASSLVTTNEKLFF.

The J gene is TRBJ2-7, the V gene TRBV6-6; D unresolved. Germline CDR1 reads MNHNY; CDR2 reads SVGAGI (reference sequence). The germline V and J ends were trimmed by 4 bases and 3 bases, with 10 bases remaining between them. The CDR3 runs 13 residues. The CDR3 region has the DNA TGTGCCAGCAGTTCGGAGAGCCTCTACGAGCAGTACTTC. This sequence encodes CASSSESLYEQYF.

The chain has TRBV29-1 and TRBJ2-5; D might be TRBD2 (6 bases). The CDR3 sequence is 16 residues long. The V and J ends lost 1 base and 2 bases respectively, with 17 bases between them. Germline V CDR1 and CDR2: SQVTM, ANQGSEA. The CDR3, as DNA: TGCAGCGTTGAAGGGGAGGCAGCAGCCCCACAAGAGACCCAGTACTTC. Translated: CSVEGEAAAPQETQYF.